Sequencing of this T cell receptor beta chain was carried out in a study of CD8 T cells in ankylosing spondylitis. This CDR3 region has 14 residues. The V and J ends lost 0 bases and 8 bases respectively, with 14 bases between them. Per germline, CDR1 SGHRS and CDR2 YFSETQ. Overall study results and limits: There was a TCR beta motif, made of several highly homologous variants, that appeared characteristic of ankylosing spondylitis blood. In synovial fluid and blood from reactive arthritis, some motif variants were previously reported.

For this clonotype: Its matching antigen is unknown.

TCRdb used MiXCR to reprocess the 5' RACE reads, holding one entry per CDR3 protein. The data show under 850,000 distinct CDR3 sequences, around 19% seen once. The sample comprised blood, either unsorted or a sorted T cell fraction (not recorded which). The TCR comes from a male donor with ankylosing spondylitis. J is TRBJ1-1 and V is TRBV5-1, with D uncertain. CDR3 residues: CASSLEGRATEAFF. The CDR3 DNA is TGCGCCAGCAGCTTGGAAGGCAGAGCCACGGAAGCTTTCTTT.